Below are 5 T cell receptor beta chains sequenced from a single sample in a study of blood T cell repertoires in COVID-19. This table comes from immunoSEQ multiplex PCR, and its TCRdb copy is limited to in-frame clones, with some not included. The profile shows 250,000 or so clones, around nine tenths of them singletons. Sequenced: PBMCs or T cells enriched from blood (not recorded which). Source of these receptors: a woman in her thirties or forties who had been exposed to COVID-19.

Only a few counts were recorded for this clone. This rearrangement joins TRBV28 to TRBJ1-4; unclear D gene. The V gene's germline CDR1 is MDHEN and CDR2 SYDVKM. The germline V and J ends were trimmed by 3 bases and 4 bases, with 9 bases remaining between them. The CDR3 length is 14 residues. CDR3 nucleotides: TGTGCCAGCAGTTTTAGCCCCATTAATGAAAAACTGTTTTTT. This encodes CASSFSPINEKLFF.

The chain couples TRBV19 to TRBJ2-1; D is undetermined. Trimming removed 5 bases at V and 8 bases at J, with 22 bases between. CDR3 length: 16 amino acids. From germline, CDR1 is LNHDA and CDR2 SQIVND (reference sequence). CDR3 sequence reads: CASSVPWATELDEQFF. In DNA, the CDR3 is TGTGCCAGTAGTGTCCCGTGGGCCACCGAGTTAGATGAGCAGTTCTTC.

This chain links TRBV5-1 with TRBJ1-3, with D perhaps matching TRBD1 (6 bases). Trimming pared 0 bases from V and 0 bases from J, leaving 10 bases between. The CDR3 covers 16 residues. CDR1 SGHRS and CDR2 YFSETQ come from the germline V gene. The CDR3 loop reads CASSLAGEISGNTIYF. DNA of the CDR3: TGCGCCAGCAGCTTGGCAGGGGAAATCTCTGGAAACACCATATATTTT.

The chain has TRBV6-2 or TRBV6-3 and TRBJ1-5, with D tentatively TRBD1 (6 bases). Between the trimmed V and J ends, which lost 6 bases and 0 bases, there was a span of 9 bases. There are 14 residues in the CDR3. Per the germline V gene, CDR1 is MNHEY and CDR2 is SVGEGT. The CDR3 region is CASSGQPSNQPQHF. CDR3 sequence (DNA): TGTGCCAGCAGCGGACAGCCTAGCAATCAGCCCCAGCATTTT.

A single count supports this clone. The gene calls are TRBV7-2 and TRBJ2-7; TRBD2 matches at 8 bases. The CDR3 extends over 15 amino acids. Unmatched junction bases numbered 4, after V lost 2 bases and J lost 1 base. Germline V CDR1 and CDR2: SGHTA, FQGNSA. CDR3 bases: TGTGCCAGCAGCTTACTAGCGGGTTTTTCCTACGAGCAGTACGTC. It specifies CASSLLAGFSYEQYV.